A selection of T cell receptor beta chains follows, all from one sample in a study of T cell changes during pregnancy in multiple sclerosis. TCRdb keeps only in-frame clones here, not all; method: immunoSEQ multiplex PCR. The table has tens of thousands of clones, approximately 94% seen once; the top ten hold 0.58%. This specimen consisted of peripheral blood, obtained in the third trimester of pregnancy. The receptors stem from a female donor with multiple sclerosis, enrolled in a pregnancy study. Both conserved end residues are part of each CDR3. Fields, in order: V gene, clone size, J gene, D gene, CDR3 protein, CDR3 DNA. A D gene is named only where the DNA matches it firmly. Only part of the rows carry a size: once, few, many, or a class if the clone is expanded.

V: TRBV29-1; size: -; J: TRBJ1-6; D: TRBD1; CDR3: CSMRTGRDSPLHF; DNA: TGCAGCATGAGGACAGGGAGAGATTCACCCCTCCACTTT
V: TRBV2; size: -; J: TRBJ2-7; D: -; CDR3: CASSGVRANEQYF; DNA: TGTGCCAGCAGTGGGGTCAGGGCAAACGAGCAGTACTTC
V: TRBV7-3; size: -; J: TRBJ2-1; D: TRBD2; CDR3: CASSLGLAGRIGSYNEQFF; DNA: TGTGCCAGCAGCTTAGGGCTAGCGGGGAGGATTGGCTCCTACAATGAGCAGTTCTTC
V: TRBV18; size: -; J: TRBJ1-5; D: TRBD1; CDR3: CASSPDRVGGQPQHF; DNA: TGTGCCAGCTCACCGGACAGGGTAGGTGGTCAGCCCCAGCATTTT
V: TRBV10-3; size: few; J: TRBJ1-5; D: -; CDR3: CAISESSQGKEPQHF; DNA: TGTGCCATCAGTGAGTCGTCCCAGGGGAAAGAGCCCCAGCATTTT
V: TRBV2; size: -; J: TRBJ1-4; D: -; CDR3: CASSFRRVATNEKLFF; DNA: TGTGCCAGCAGTTTTAGACGGGTTGCAACTAATGAAAAACTGTTTTTT
V: TRBV5-1; size: -; J: TRBJ2-7; D: TRBD1; CDR3: CASSADRGGSYEQYF; DNA: TGCGCCAGCAGCGCGGACAGGGGAGGGTCCTACGAGCAGTACTTC
V: TRBV5-4; size: -; J: TRBJ2-3; D: -; CDR3: CASSLARGGAGFTDTQYF; DNA: TGTGCCAGCAGCTTGGCCCGAGGAGGGGCGGGGTTCACAGATACGCAGTATTTT
V: TRBV27; size: -; J: TRBJ2-1; D: -; CDR3: CASSFNAGGNEQFF; DNA: TGTGCCAGCAGTTTCAACGCGGGTGGCAATGAGCAGTTCTTC
V: TRBV9; size: -; J: TRBJ1-1; D: -; CDR3: CASSRVGGEAFF; DNA: TGTGCCAGCAGCCGCGTGGGGGGTGAAGCTTTCTTT
V: TRBV5-4; size: -; J: TRBJ2-3; D: TRBD1; CDR3: CASSLSTTGDVDTQYF; DNA: TGTGCCAGCAGCCTCTCGACAACAGGGGATGTCGATACGCAGTATTTT
V: TRBV6-5; size: -; J: TRBJ1-2; D: -; CDR3: CASTVAGTAHYGYTF; DNA: TGTGCCAGCACCGTCGCGGGGACCGCTCATTATGGCTACACCTTC
V: TRBV7-9; size: -; J: TRBJ2-5; D: TRBD2; CDR3: CASSLDSPSGTETQYF; DNA: TGTGCCAGCAGCCTTGACAGCCCTAGCGGGACAGAGACCCAGTACTTC
V: TRBV11-2; size: -; J: TRBJ2-1; D: TRBD2; CDR3: CASSRTSGSNEQFF; DNA: TGTGCCAGCAGCCGGACTAGCGGCTCCAATGAGCAGTTCTTC
V: TRBV7-2; size: -; J: TRBJ2-2; D: TRBD1; CDR3: CASSRRDRLNTGELFF; DNA: TGTGCCAGCAGCCGGCGGGACAGGCTAAACACCGGGGAGCTGTTTTTT
V: TRBV10-3; size: -; J: TRBJ2-3; D: TRBD2; CDR3: CAISGLAGGEDTQYF; DNA: TGTGCCATCAGTGGACTAGCGGGGGGGGAAGATACGCAGTATTTT
V: TRBV30; size: once; J: TRBJ2-1; D: TRBD2; CDR3: CAWSVSGGHNEQFF; DNA: TGTGCCTGGAGTGTAAGCGGGGGGCACAATGAGCAGTTCTTC
V: TRBV27; size: -; J: TRBJ2-7; D: -; CDR3: CASRREQYF; DNA: TGTGCCAGCAGGCGCGAGCAGTACTTC
V: TRBV11-1; size: -; J: TRBJ2-2; D: TRBD2; CDR3: CASSFLAGAGTGELFF; DNA: TGTGCCAGCAGCTTCCTAGCGGGGGCGGGCACCGGGGAGCTGTTTTTT
V: TRBV6-6; size: -; J: TRBJ2-7; D: TRBD1; CDR3: CASSRDSSRQYF; DNA: TGTGCCAGCAGTAGGGACAGCTCAAGGCAGTACTTC
V: TRBV7-3; size: -; J: TRBJ2-5; D: -; CDR3: CASSLFSEGTQYF; DNA: TGTGCCAGCAGCTTATTTTCGGAGGGGACCCAGTACTTC
V: TRBV28; size: -; J: TRBJ2-1; D: -; CDR3: CASSPEGYNEQFF; DNA: TGTGCCAGCAGCCCCGAGGGCTACAATGAGCAGTTCTTC
V: TRBV4-1; size: -; J: TRBJ2-1; D: -; CDR3: CASSRFSGSYNEQFF; DNA: TGCGCCAGCAGCCGCTTTAGCGGCTCCTACAATGAGCAGTTCTTC
V: TRBV13; size: once; J: TRBJ1-1; D: -; CDR3: CASRQRNTEAFF; DNA: TGTGCCAGCAGACAAAGGAACACTGAAGCTTTCTTT
V: TRBV27; size: -; J: TRBJ2-7; D: TRBD2; CDR3: CASSPRLAGEVEYF; DNA: TGTGCCAGCAGTCCCCGACTAGCGGGGGAGGTCGAGTACTTC
V: TRBV15; size: -; J: TRBJ2-5; D: -; CDR3: CATSRGPQETQYF; DNA: TGTGCCACCAGCAGAGGGCCTCAAGAGACCCAGTACTTC
V: TRBV7-3; size: -; J: TRBJ1-5; D: TRBD1; CDR3: CASSTRQGIQPQHF; DNA: TGTGCCAGCAGCACCCGACAGGGGATTCAGCCCCAGCATTTT
V: TRBV11-3; size: -; J: TRBJ1-1; D: -; CDR3: CASGQNTEAFF; DNA: TGTGCCAGCGGCCAGAACACTGAAGCTTTCTTT
V: TRBV7-9; size: -; J: TRBJ2-1; D: -; CDR3: CASSLAPGEGDNEQFF; DNA: TGTGCCAGCAGCTTAGCGCCGGGAGAAGGCGACAATGAGCAGTTCTTC
V: TRBV30; size: -; J: TRBJ2-3; D: TRBD2; CDR3: CASGRGGAGDTQYF; DNA: TGTGCCTCAGGGCGCGGGGGGGCTGGAGATACGCAGTATTTT
V: TRBV13; size: -; J: TRBJ2-1; D: -; CDR3: CASSLYSGQSSYNEQFF; DNA: TGTGCCAGCAGTTTATACTCGGGACAAAGCTCCTACAATGAGCAGTTCTTC
V: TRBV5-1; size: -; J: TRBJ1-1; D: -; CDR3: CASSLAATDNTEAFF; DNA: TGCGCCAGCAGCTTGGCCGCCACAGATAACACTGAAGCTTTCTTT
V: TRBV29-1; size: -; J: TRBJ2-7; D: -; CDR3: CSVESLGPSLDYEQYF; DNA: TGCAGCGTTGAGTCGTTGGGGCCCTCCCTGGACTACGAGCAGTACTTC
V: TRBV7-3; size: -; J: TRBJ2-2; D: -; CDR3: CASSLTPIKSAGELFF; DNA: TGTGCCAGCAGCTTAACCCCCATCAAATCGGCCGGGGAGCTGTTTTTT
V: TRBV5-8; size: -; J: TRBJ2-3; D: -; CDR3: CASSLMRDTQYF; DNA: TGTGCCAGCAGCTTGATGAGGGATACGCAGTATTTT
V: TRBV4-1; size: -; J: TRBJ2-7; D: -; CDR3: CASSQGGQGDEQYF; DNA: TGCGCCAGCAGCCAAGGTGGGCAGGGCGACGAGCAGTACTTC
V: TRBV14; size: -; J: TRBJ2-7; D: TRBD2; CDR3: CASSSGRGSYEQYF; DNA: TGTGCCAGCAGCTCGGGGAGGGGATCCTACGAGCAGTACTTC
V: TRBV27; size: once; J: TRBJ1-6; D: -; CDR3: CASSSPQGGSYNSPLHF; DNA: TGTGCCAGCAGTTCCCCCCAAGGGGGCTCCTATAATTCACCCCTCCACTTT
V: TRBV19; size: -; J: TRBJ1-2; D: TRBD1; CDR3: CASSLQGGYYGYTF; DNA: TGTGCCAGTAGTCTCCAGGGGGGATACTATGGCTACACCTTC
V: TRBV9; size: -; J: TRBJ2-4; D: -; CDR3: CASSPSWGRPLAKNIQYF; DNA: TGTGCCAGCAGCCCGAGTTGGGGGCGTCCTCTAGCCAAAAACATTCAGTACTTC
V: TRBV29-1; size: -; J: TRBJ2-6; D: TRBD2; CDR3: CSARLAGRSGANVLTF; DNA: TGCAGCGCTCGACTAGCGGGGCGCTCTGGGGCCAACGTCCTGACTTTC
V: TRBV7-7; size: -; J: TRBJ2-7; D: TRBD1; CDR3: CASSSLTGEQYF; DNA: TGTGCCAGCAGCTCGTTGACAGGGGAGCAGTACTTC
V: TRBV4-1; size: once; J: TRBJ2-5; D: TRBD2; CDR3: CASSLKRGAGETQYF; DNA: TGCGCCAGCAGCCTCAAGCGGGGGGCGGGAGAGACCCAGTACTTC
V: TRBV6-5; size: -; J: TRBJ2-7; D: -; CDR3: CASSYFPGSEQYF; DNA: TGTGCCAGCAGTTACTTCCCAGGGTCCGAGCAGTACTTC
V: TRBV12-5; size: -; J: TRBJ2-5; D: TRBD2; CDR3: CASGLLLSGGQETQYF; DNA: TGTGCTAGTGGTTTGCTCCTTAGCGGGGGACAAGAGACCCAGTACTTC
V: TRBV6-5; size: -; J: TRBJ2-5; D: TRBD2; CDR3: CASSRGLAPETQYF; DNA: TGTGCCAGCAGCCGCGGACTAGCGCCGGAGACCCAGTACTTC
V: TRBV7-9; size: -; J: TRBJ2-7; D: TRBD2; CDR3: CASSLGGGGKQYF; DNA: TGTGCCAGCAGCTTAGGGGGCGGGGGTAAGCAGTACTTC
V: TRBV5-1; size: -; J: TRBJ2-2; D: TRBD2; CDR3: CASSFGSGPANTGELFF; DNA: TGCGCCAGCAGCTTCGGTAGCGGGCCGGCGAACACCGGGGAGCTGTTTTTT
V: TRBV9; size: -; J: TRBJ2-7; D: -; CDR3: CASSGPGTFTYEQYF; DNA: TGTGCCAGCAGCGGACCCGGGACATTTACCTACGAGCAGTACTTC
V: TRBV11-2; size: once; J: TRBJ1-2; D: -; CDR3: CASSLALDSYNYGYTF; DNA: TGTGCCAGCAGCTTAGCCCTGGACAGTTATAACTATGGCTACACCTTC
V: TRBV11-2; size: once; J: TRBJ1-2; D: TRBD1; CDR3: CASSTYSGGAPRGHYGYTF; DNA: TGTGCCAGCAGCACGTACTCAGGGGGCGCTCCCCGGGGCCACTATGGCTACACCTTC
V: TRBV9; size: -; J: TRBJ1-6; D: -; CDR3: CASSARALNSPLHF; DNA: TGTGCCAGCAGCGCGAGGGCGCTTAATTCACCCCTCCACTTT
V: TRBV5-4; size: -; J: TRBJ1-2; D: TRBD1; CDR3: CASSPGGARYGYTF; DNA: TGTGCCAGCAGCCCAGGGGGCGCAAGGTATGGCTACACCTTC
V: TRBV5-6; size: -; J: TRBJ1-5; D: -; CDR3: CASSLGVLNQPQHF; DNA: TGTGCCAGCAGCTTGGGTGTGTTAAATCAGCCCCAGCATTTT
V: TRBV5-1; size: -; J: TRBJ1-2; D: TRBD1; CDR3: CASSWGQPLYDYTF; DNA: TGCGCCAGCAGCTGGGGACAGCCTCTCTATGACTACACCTTC